This T cell receptor (beta chain) appears in the sequencing data of a study of shared clonotypes between healthy human individuals. Study-wide results and caveats: Generally, estimated richness proved larger in naive subsets than it did in memory subsets.

Notes on this clone: Its antigen is not identified.

This table comes from immunoSEQ multiplex PCR, and its TCRdb copy is limited to in-frame clones, with some not included. The table has more than 2 million clones, over 85% seen once. Naive CD8 cells were CD45RO-negative, positively selected for CCR7, excluding terminally differentiated effector memory CD45RA+ cells. Germline V CDR1 and CDR2: SGHKS, YYEKEE (reference sequence). Trimming cost V 4 bases and J 1 base; bases outside gene matches: 6. The CDR3 contains 16 residues. The V gene is TRBV5-5, the J gene TRBJ2-2; 8 bases are shared with TRBD1. This clonotype was sampled from a man between 18 and 35 years old in good health. The specimen was naive CD8+ T cells sorted from blood. The CDR3 here is CASSPTGAMNTGELFF. In DNA, the CDR3 is TGTGCCAGCAGCCCGACAGGGGCAATGAACACCGGGGAGCTGTTTTTT.